The rows below give T cell receptor beta chains drawn from one sample of a study of cytomegalovirus exposure and HLA in healthy donors. TCRdb's table, derived via immunoSEQ multiplex PCR, lists solely in-frame clones and lacks some. The specimen's table records 150,000 or so clones. The sequenced sample consisted of PBMCs. The receptors here all came from a woman in her 50s in good health and CMV-seronegative. CDR3s include the opening cysteine and the closing phenylalanine or tryptophan. The D gene is left open where the match is weak.

v_gene	j_gene	len	d_gene	CDR3nt	CDR3aa
TRBV11-2	TRBJ2-3	16	TRBD2	TGTGCCAGCAGCCGAACTCTAGCGGGAGGCACAGATACGCAGTATTTT	CASSRTLAGGTDTQYF
TRBV19	TRBJ1-5	15	.	TGTGCCAGTAGTGTCCAGACAGGATCTAATCAGCCCCAGCATTTT	CASSVQTGSNQPQHF
TRBV14	TRBJ2-7	16	.	TGTGCCAGCAGCCAAGATGTAGCTTCCCACTCCTACGAGCAGTACTTC	CASSQDVASHSYEQYF
TRBV6-1	TRBJ2-1	14	TRBD2	TGTGCCAGCGACAGCGGGAGGTCCTACAATGAGCAGTTCTTC	CASDSGRSYNEQFF
TRBV6-5	TRBJ2-1	15	.	TGTGCCAGCAGAAGGAGTTCGTCAAGTTTCAATGAGCAGTTCTTC	CASRRSSSSFNEQFF
TRBV4-1	TRBJ1-1	15	.	TGCGCCAGCAGCCGGAACAGGGATGGAGCCACTGAAGCTTTCTTT	CASSRNRDGATEAFF
TRBV11-3	TRBJ2-2	13	.	TGTGCCAGCAGCTTAGTTGAGGGCGGGGAGCTGTTTTTT	CASSLVEGGELFF
TRBV28	TRBJ2-4	16	.	TGTGCCAGCAGCCCTCGGAGGGGGGGAGCCAAAAACATTCAGTACTTC	CASSPRRGGAKNIQYF
TRBV25-1	TRBJ2-7	15	TRBD1	TGTGCCAGCAGTGAATCTACAGGGGGGATCTACGAGCAGTACTTC	CASSESTGGIYEQYF
TRBV4-1	TRBJ1-2	17	.	TGCGCCAGCAGCCAAAGGGGCGACTCCCTTTTGGTGGGGGGCTACACCTTC	CASSQRGDSLLVGGYTF
TRBV10-3	TRBJ1-1	13	.	TGTGCCATCAGTGAAGGGGAAAGCACTGAAGCTTTCTTT	CAISEGESTEAFF
TRBV7-2	TRBJ2-7	12	.	TGTGCCAGCAGCTATCCGGCCTACGAGCAGTACTTC	CASSYPAYEQYF
TRBV15	TRBJ1-6	12	.	TGTGCCACCAGCAGGGCTAATTCACCCCTCCACTTT	CATSRANSPLHF
TRBV9	TRBJ2-3	16	.	TGTGCCAGCAGCGTAGATGCGGGAACAAGCACAGATACGCAGTATTTT	CASSVDAGTSTDTQYF
TRBV14	TRBJ2-1	15	.	TGTGCCAGCAGCCGTATTGCTAGCGTCTGGAATGAGCAGTTCTTC	CASSRIASVWNEQFF
TRBV14	TRBJ2-1	15	.	TGTGCCAGCAGCCATGGAGGGAGGATCTACAATGAGCAGTTCTTC	CASSHGGRIYNEQFF
TRBV7-9	TRBJ2-7	14	TRBD1	TGTGCCAGCAGCTTAACAGGGGGCAACTACGAGCAGTACTTC	CASSLTGGNYEQYF
TRBV5-5	TRBJ2-1	15	.	TGTGCCAGCAGCTCCGATAGCAGTCCCTACAATGAGCAGTTCTTC	CASSSDSSPYNEQFF
TRBV19	TRBJ1-2	15	.	TGTGCCAGTAGGACAATGGGAGATCCGTGGAATGGCTACACCTTC	CASRTMGDPWNGYTF
TRBV18	TRBJ2-1	16	TRBD2	TGTGCCAGCTCACCGTGGACTAGCGGGGATTACAATGAGCAGTTCTTC	CASSPWTSGDYNEQFF
TRBV5-5	TRBJ2-2	14	.	TGTGCCAGCATGCGGCACGCGAACACCGGGGAGCTGTTTTTT	CASMRHANTGELFF
TRBV5-6	TRBJ1-6	14	TRBD1	TGTGCCAGCAGCTTTTCCGGGACAGGGGTACCCCTCCACTTT	CASSFSGTGVPLHF
TRBV5-1	TRBJ1-4	14	.	TGCGCCAGCAGCTTGTTACAGGGAAGTGAAAAACTGTTTTTT	CASSLLQGSEKLFF
TRBV7-9	TRBJ1-1	13	.	TGTGCCAGCAGCTTAGCTTCGGGGACTGAAGCTTTCTTT	CASSLASGTEAFF
TRBV7-6	TRBJ1-6	13	.	TGTGCCAGCAGCTTACCCCTGGGGGGGCCCCTCCACTTT	CASSLPLGGPLHF
TRBV30	TRBJ2-2	13	.	TGTGCCTGGAGTGTACTAAGTGGTGGGGAGCTGTTTTTT	CAWSVLSGGELFF
TRBV18	TRBJ1-5	13	TRBD1	TGTGCCAGCTCACCAGGACAGGATCAGCCCCAGCATTTT	CASSPGQDQPQHF
TRBV27	TRBJ2-2	15	TRBD2	TGTGCCAGCAGAATAGCGGGCACGAACACCGGGGAGCTGTTTTTT	CASRIAGTNTGELFF
TRBV5-8	TRBJ1-5	18	TRBD1	TGTGCCAGCAGCTCGGACAGGGGCGCTATCTATAGCAATCAGCCCCAGCATTTT	CASSSDRGAIYSNQPQHF
TRBV20-1	TRBJ2-2	10	.	TGCAGTGCATATACCGGGGAGCTGTTTTTT	CSAYTGELFF
TRBV5-4	TRBJ2-7	14	.	TGTGCCAGCAGCTTGGGCAGGGATGCCTACGAGCAGTACTTC	CASSLGRDAYEQYF
TRBV5-1	TRBJ2-1	15	TRBD2	TGCGCCAGCAGCCCAGCTAGCGGACGGGGGAATGAGCAGTTCTTC	CASSPASGRGNEQFF
TRBV6-1	TRBJ2-1	18	.	TGTGCCAGCAGTGAATCTTGGACCGCGGGCCCGCTTGGTAATGAGCAGTTCTTC	CASSESWTAGPLGNEQFF
TRBV28	TRBJ2-1	16	.	TGTGCCAGCAGCCCTTTCGGGATCACCTCCGACAATGAGCAGTTCTTC	CASSPFGITSDNEQFF
TRBV28	TRBJ1-1	13	.	TGTGCCAGCAGCCCGGGACAGAACACTGAAGCTTTCTTT	CASSPGQNTEAFF
TRBV19	TRBJ1-2	15	TRBD1	TGTGCCAGTAGTATAGCACAGGGGTCGAACTATGGCTACACCTTC	CASSIAQGSNYGYTF
TRBV28	TRBJ2-7	12	.	TGTGCCAGCAGTTCCCCAGGGTACGAGCAGTACTTC	CASSSPGYEQYF
TRBV19	TRBJ1-1	14	.	TGTGCCAGTACAAGAGGGATGGGGAACACTGAAGCTTTCTTT	CASTRGMGNTEAFF
TRBV7-3	TRBJ2-2	14	.	TGTGCCAGCAGCGTGACAGCAAACACCGGGGAGCTGTTTTTT	CASSVTANTGELFF
TRBV5-1	TRBJ2-3	15	.	TGCGCCAGCAGCTTGGGGGCGGGGTTGGCAGATACGCAGTATTTT	CASSLGAGLADTQYF
TRBV29-1	TRBJ2-1	13	.	TGCAGCGTTGGCCGAGACTCCTACAATGAGCAGTTCTTC	CSVGRDSYNEQFF
TRBV18	TRBJ2-7	15	.	TGTGCCAGCTCACCACGTGACACCCACCTGAGCGAGCAGTACTTC	CASSPRDTHLSEQYF
TRBV18	TRBJ1-2	18	TRBD1	TGTGCCAGCTCAAGTCAAACCGGGACAGGGGTTGAGAGTGATGGCTACACCTTC	CASSSQTGTGVESDGYTF
TRBV27	TRBJ2-7	13	TRBD2	TGTGCCAGCAGCAAACTAGCGGGGCACGAGCAGTACTTC	CASSKLAGHEQYF
TRBV30	TRBJ1-2	12	.	TGTGCCTGGACGGGCGGGAACTATGGCTACACCTTC	CAWTGGNYGYTF
TRBV5-6	TRBJ2-7	14	TRBD1	TGTGCCAGCCTCGCCGGGGACAGGGGGCGAAAGGAGTACTTC	CASLAGDRGRKEYF
TRBV5-6	TRBJ1-2	17	TRBD1	TGTGCCAGCAGCTTGGCCAAAGGGGACAGGCCTAACTATGGCTACACCTTC	CASSLAKGDRPNYGYTF
TRBV19	TRBJ2-5	15	TRBD2	TGTGCCAGTAGTAAATTTACGGGGGGACTGGAGACCCAGTACTTC	CASSKFTGGLETQYF
TRBV5-6	TRBJ1-2	14	.	TGTGCCAGCAGCTTGGAAGCGGGTGTCTATGGCTACACCTTC	CASSLEAGVYGYTF
TRBV19	TRBJ1-2	17	TRBD1	TGTGCCAGTAGTGTGTTACAGGGGGCGACCATCTACGGGGGCTACACCTTC	CASSVLQGATIYGGYTF
TRBV4-2	TRBJ2-7	15	TRBD2	TGTGCCAGCAGCCAAGAATATAGCGGGAGGGGAGAGCAGTACTTC	CASSQEYSGRGEQYF
TRBV18	TRBJ2-1	15	TRBD2	TGTGCCAGCTCGCAGCTAGCGGGGGATGACAATGAGCAGTTCTTC	CASSQLAGDDNEQFF
TRBV5-1	TRBJ1-5	17	TRBD1	TGCGCCAGCAGCTTGGAACCTGCGGGACAGGGGGTTCAGCCCCAGCATTTT	CASSLEPAGQGVQPQHF
TRBV2	TRBJ2-2	15	.	TGTGCCAGCATCTACGCCGGGGTGAACACCGGGGAGCTGTTTTTT	CASIYAGVNTGELFF